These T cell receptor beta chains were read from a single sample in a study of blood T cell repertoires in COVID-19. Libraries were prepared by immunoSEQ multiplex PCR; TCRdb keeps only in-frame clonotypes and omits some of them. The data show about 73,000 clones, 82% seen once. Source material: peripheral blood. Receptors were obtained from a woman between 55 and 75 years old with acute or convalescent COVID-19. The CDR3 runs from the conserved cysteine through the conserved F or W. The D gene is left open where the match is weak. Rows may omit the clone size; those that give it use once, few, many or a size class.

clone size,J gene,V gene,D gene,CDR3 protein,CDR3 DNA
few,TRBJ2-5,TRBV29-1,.,CSVEPNPYSQETQYF,TGCAGCGTTGAACCAAACCCATACAGTCAAGAGACCCAGTACTTC
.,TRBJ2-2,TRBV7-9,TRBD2,CASSYWGLADTGELFF,TGTGCCAGCAGCTACTGGGGACTAGCCGACACCGGGGAGCTGTTTTTT
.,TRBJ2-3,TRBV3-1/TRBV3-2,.,CASSQSLAPDTQYF,TGTGCCAGCAGCCAATCCCTAGCTCCCGATACGCAGTATTTT
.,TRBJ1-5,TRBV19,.,CASSTPRKDRNNQPQHF,TGTGCCAGTAGTACGCCAAGGAAGGACAGAAACAATCAGCCCCAGCATTTT
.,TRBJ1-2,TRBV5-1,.,CASSSNPGQGYGYTF,TGCGCCAGCAGCTCAAACCCAGGGCAGGGGTATGGCTACACCTTC
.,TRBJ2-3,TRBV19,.,CASTLRTGETDTQYF,TGTGCCAGTACTCTACGAACGGGAGAAACAGATACGCAGTATTTT
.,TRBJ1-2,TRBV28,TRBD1,CASSYDRDRGYTF,TGTGCCAGCAGTTACGACAGGGATCGAGGCTACACCTTC
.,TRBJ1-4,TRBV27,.,CASSQFATNEKLFF,TGTGCCAGCAGCCAATTTGCAACTAATGAAAAACTGTTTTTT
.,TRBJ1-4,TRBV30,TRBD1,CAWSPGQGFEKLFF,TGTGCCTGGAGTCCCGGACAGGGGTTTGAAAAACTGTTTTTT
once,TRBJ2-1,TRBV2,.,CASSEALRKSEQFF,TGTGCCAGCAGTGAAGCGCTTCGAAAGAGTGAGCAGTTCTTC
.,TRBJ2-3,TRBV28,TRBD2,CASRGTSGTSGRADTQYF,TGTGCCAGCAGAGGAACGTCAGGGACTAGCGGGAGGGCAGATACGCAGTATTTT
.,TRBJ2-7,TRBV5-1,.,CASSIQGHEQYF,TGCGCCAGCAGCATCCAGGGCCACGAGCAGTACTTC
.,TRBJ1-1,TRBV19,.,CASSKAGVTEAFF,TGTGCCAGTAGTAAGGCGGGTGTCACTGAAGCTTTCTTT
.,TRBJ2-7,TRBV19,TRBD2,CASRDLGTSGAYEQYF,TGTGCCAGTAGGGATTTGGGGACTAGCGGAGCCTACGAGCAGTACTTC
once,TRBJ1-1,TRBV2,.,CASTVGPPNTEAFF,TGTGCCAGCACCGTCGGTCCACCGAACACTGAAGCTTTCTTT
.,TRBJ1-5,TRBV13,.,CASSLYREGHQPQHF,TGTGCCAGCAGCTTATACAGGGAGGGTCATCAGCCCCAGCATTTT
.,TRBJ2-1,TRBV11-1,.,CASSPTEFEQFF,TGTGCCAGCAGCCCCACGGAGTTTGAGCAGTTCTTC
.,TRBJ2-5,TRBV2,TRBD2,CASSVGNSGGQETQYF,TGTGCCAGCAGTGTGGGTAATAGCGGGGGTCAAGAGACCCAGTACTTC
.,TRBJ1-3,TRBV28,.,CASMSGGEAKGSGNTIYF,TGTGCCAGCATGAGTGGGGGGGAAGCAAAGGGCTCTGGAAACACCATATATTTT
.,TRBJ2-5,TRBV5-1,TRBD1,CASSVSGTGLETQYF,TGCGCCAGCAGCGTTTCCGGGACAGGGCTAGAGACCCAGTACTTC
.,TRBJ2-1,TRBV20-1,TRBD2,CSARRGGEQFF,TGCAGTGCTAGAAGGGGAGGGGAGCAGTTCTTC
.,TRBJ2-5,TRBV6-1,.,CASSEAGLPPVETQYF,TGTGCCAGCAGTGAAGCTGGACTTCCCCCTGTGGAGACCCAGTACTTC
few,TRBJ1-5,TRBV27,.,CASSTREYSNQPQHF,TGTGCCAGCAGTACCCGGGAATATAGCAATCAGCCCCAGCATTTT
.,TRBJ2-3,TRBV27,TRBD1,CASSARQGELRTDTQYF,TGTGCCAGCAGTGCAAGACAGGGCGAACTAAGGACAGATACGCAGTATTTT
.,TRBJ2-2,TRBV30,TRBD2,CAWSLLASGTGELFF,TGTGCCTGGAGTCTCCTCGCTAGCGGGACCGGGGAGCTGTTTTTT
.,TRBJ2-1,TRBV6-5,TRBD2,CASRQKTGTSGVQFF,TGTGCCAGCAGACAGAAGACTGGGACTAGCGGAGTGCAGTTCTTC
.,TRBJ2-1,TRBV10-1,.,CASSDLIWGREQFF,TGCGCCAGCAGTGACCTGATTTGGGGGAGGGAGCAGTTCTTC
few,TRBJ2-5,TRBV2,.,CASRRGETQYF,TGTGCCAGCAGGCGAGGGGAGACCCAGTACTTC
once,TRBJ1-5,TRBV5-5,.,CASSFSRGSNQPQHF,TGTGCCAGCAGCTTTTCTCGGGGAAGCAATCAGCCCCAGCATTTT
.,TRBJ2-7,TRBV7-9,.,CASSQGLGSEQYF,TGTGCCAGCAGCCAAGGTCTGGGCTCCGAGCAGTACTTC
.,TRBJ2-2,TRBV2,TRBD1,CASSVRQGAPTGELFF,TGTGCCAGCAGCGTCAGACAGGGGGCGCCCACCGGGGAGCTGTTTTTT
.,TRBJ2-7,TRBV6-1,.,CASSDFGSGSYEQYF,TGTGCCAGCAGTGATTTTGGGAGCGGCTCCTACGAGCAGTACTTC
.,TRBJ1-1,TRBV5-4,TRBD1,CASRDRETLEAFF,TGTGCCAGCAGGGACAGGGAAACCCTTGAAGCTTTCTTT
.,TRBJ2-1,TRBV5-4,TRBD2,CASSLPFGSGKNLYNEQFF,TGTGCCAGTTCCTTGCCGTTTGGTAGCGGGAAAAATCTATACAATGAGCAGTTCTTC
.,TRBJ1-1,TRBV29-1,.,CSVSGFRDTEAFF,TGCAGCGTATCGGGGTTTCGGGACACTGAAGCTTTCTTT
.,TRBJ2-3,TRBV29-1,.,CSGSGTSTDTQYF,TGCAGCGGCAGTGGGACTAGCACAGATACGCAGTATTTT
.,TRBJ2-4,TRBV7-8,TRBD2,CASSLPPSGRGIQYF,TGTGCCAGCAGCTTGCCGCCTAGCGGGAGAGGCATTCAGTACTTC
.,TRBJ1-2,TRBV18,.,CASSPRQGYGYTF,TGTGCCAGCTCACCCCGGCAGGGGTATGGCTACACCTTC
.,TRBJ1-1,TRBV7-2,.,CASSLVSSTEAFF,TGTGCCAGCAGCTTAGTTTCCAGCACTGAAGCTTTCTTT
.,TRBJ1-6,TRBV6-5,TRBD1,CASMGTVSPLHF,TGTGCCAGCATGGGGACAGTTTCACCCCTCCACTTT
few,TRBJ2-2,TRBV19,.,CASSISRLTGELFF,TGTGCCAGTAGTATAAGCAGGTTGACCGGGGAGCTGTTTTTT
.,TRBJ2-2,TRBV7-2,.,CASSLYTGELFF,TGTGCCAGCAGCTTATATACCGGGGAGCTGTTTTTT
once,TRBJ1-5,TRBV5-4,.,CASSLQGNSNQPQHF,TGTGCCAGCAGCCTTCAGGGTAATAGCAATCAGCCCCAGCATTTT
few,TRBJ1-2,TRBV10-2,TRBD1,CASSESQGAFGYTF,TGCGCCAGCAGTGAGTCGCAGGGGGCGTTTGGCTACACCTTC
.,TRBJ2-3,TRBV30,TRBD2,CAWRLAGNTDTQYF,TGTGCCTGGAGACTAGCGGGAAACACAGATACGCAGTATTTT
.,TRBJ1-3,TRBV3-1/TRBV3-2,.,CASSQALGNTIYF,TGTGCCAGCAGCCAAGCTCTGGGAAACACCATATATTTT
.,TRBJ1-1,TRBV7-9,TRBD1,CASSPKRTGARDTEAFF,TGTGCCAGCAGCCCGAAAAGGACAGGGGCTCGGGACACTGAAGCTTTCTTT
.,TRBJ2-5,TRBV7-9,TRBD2,CASSLVVAGVRETQYF,TGTGCCAGCAGCTTAGTTGTCGCGGGAGTGAGGGAGACCCAGTACTTC
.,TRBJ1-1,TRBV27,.,CASSPGPGVGGTEAFF,TGTGCCAGCAGTCCCGGCCCCGGGGTAGGAGGCACTGAAGCTTTCTTT
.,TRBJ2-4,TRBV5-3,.,CARSFVYRVRNIQYF,TGTGCCAGAAGCTTCGTCTACAGGGTTCGAAACATTCAGTACTTC
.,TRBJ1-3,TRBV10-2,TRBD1,CASSEVRRGPGNTIYF,TGCGCCAGCAGTGAGGTTCGCAGGGGGCCTGGAAACACCATATATTTT
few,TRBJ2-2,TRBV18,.,CASSPQLVSYTGELFF,TGTGCCAGCTCACCACAACTTGTGAGTTACACCGGGGAGCTGTTTTTT
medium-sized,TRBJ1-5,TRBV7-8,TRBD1,CASSLGQGAGQPQHF,TGTGCCAGCAGCCTAGGACAGGGGGCAGGCCAGCCCCAGCATTTT
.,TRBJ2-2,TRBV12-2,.,CASRTLGQGRPGELFF,TGTGCAAGTCGCACCTTGGGACAGGGGAGGCCCGGGGAGCTGTTTTTT
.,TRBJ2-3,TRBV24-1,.,CATSDWGTGSDTQYF,TGTGCCACCAGTGATTGGGGGACTGGGTCAGATACGCAGTATTTT
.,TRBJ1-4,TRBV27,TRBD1,CASRPTGVNEKLFF,TGTGCCAGCAGACCGACAGGGGTTAATGAAAAACTGTTTTTT
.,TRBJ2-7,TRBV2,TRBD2,CASSAGTSGHEQYF,TGTGCCAGCAGCGCCGGGACTAGCGGCCACGAGCAGTACTTC
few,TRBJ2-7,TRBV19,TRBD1,CASSVGDRTYEQYF,TGTGCCAGTAGTGTGGGGGACAGAACCTACGAGCAGTACTTC
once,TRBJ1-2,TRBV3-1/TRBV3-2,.,CASSQPTILGSGYTF,TGTGCCAGCAGCCAGCCGACTATCCTTGGGAGTGGCTACACCTTC